Given below is one T cell receptor beta chain in context. Its target is unknown. CDR1 and CDR2 from the germline V gene are SGHKS and YYEKEE (reference sequence). Trimming removed 4 bases from V and 14 bases from J; junction bases left unmatched: 11. The CDR3 length is 14 residues. This specimen belongs to a study of cytomegalovirus exposure and HLA in healthy donors. The primer mix had 60 Vbeta and 13 Jbeta primers. The table came from immunoSEQ multiplex PCR; TCRdb's copy has only in-frame clones and leaves some out. In the table there are about 180,000 clones, approximately 80% of which are singletons. Study-level points and caveats: Across donors, sequencing depth was assumed by presence/absence analyses to be roughly uniform. One variant, a missense change in DCLRE1C, was linked in a later analysis to TCR beta V- and J-gene trimming. Several of the most significant clusters were apparently associated with common viral pathogens in a later analysis.

The sample was PBMCs. The V gene is TRBV5-5, the J gene TRBJ1-6; 8 positions match TRBD1. This TCR came from a man younger than 35 in good health and CMV-seronegative. In nucleotides, the CDR3 is TGTGCCAGCAGCGCTGGACAGGGCCTATCGACCCTCCACTTT. Translation: CASSAGQGLSTLHF.